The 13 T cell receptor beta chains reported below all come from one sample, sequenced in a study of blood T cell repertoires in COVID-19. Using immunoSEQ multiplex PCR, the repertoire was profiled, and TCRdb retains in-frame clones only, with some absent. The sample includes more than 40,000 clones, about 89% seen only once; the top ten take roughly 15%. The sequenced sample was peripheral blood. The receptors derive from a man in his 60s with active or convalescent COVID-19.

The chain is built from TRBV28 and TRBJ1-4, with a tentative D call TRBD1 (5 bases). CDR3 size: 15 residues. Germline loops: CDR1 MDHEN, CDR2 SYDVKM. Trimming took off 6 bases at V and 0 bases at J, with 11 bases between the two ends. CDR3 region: CASRTPGATNEKLFF. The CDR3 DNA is TGTGCCAGCAGGACACCGGGGGCAACTAATGAAAAACTGTTTTTT. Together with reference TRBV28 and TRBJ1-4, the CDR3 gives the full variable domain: DVKVTQSSRYLVKRTGEKVFLECVQDMDHENMFWYRQDPGLGLRLIYFSYDVKMKEKGDIPEGYSVSREKKERFSLILESASTNQTSMYLCASRTPGATNEKLFFGSGTQLSVL.

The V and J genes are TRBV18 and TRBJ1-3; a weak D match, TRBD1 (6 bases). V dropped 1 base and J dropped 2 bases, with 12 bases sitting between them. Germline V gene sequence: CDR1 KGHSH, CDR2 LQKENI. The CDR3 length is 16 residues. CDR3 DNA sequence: TGTGCCAGCTCACCACGGGCCCAGGGGCCTGGAAACACCATATATTTT. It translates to CASSPRAQGPGNTIYF.

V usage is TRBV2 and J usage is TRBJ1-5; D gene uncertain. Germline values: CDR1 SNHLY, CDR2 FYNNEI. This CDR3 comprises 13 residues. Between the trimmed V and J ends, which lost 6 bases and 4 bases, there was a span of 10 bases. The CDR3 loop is CASSTEPNQPQHF. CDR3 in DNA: TGTGCCAGCAGCACAGAACCGAATCAGCCCCAGCATTTT.

The CDR3 DNA follows: TGTGCCAGCAGTTTAAACACGCCGGGGGAGCTGTTTTTT. Translating gives CASSLNTPGELFF. This chain links TRBV12-3 or TRBV12-4 with TRBJ2-2; D not resolved. CDR3 length: 13 residues. Trimming cost V 2 bases and J 8 bases, with 9 bases left between them.

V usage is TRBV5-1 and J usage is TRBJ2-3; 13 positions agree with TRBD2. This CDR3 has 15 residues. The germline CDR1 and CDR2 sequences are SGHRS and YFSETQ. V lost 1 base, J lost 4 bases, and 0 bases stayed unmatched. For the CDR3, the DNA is TGCGCCAGCAGCTTGACTAGCGGGGGGGCAGATACGCAGTATTTT. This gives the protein CASSLTSGGADTQYF.

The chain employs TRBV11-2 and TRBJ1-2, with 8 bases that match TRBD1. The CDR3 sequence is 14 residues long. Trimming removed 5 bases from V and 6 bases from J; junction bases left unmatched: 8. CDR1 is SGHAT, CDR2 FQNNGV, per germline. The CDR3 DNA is TGTGCCAGCAGCAGAGACAGGGGTGCGGATGGCTACACCTTC. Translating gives CASSRDRGADGYTF.

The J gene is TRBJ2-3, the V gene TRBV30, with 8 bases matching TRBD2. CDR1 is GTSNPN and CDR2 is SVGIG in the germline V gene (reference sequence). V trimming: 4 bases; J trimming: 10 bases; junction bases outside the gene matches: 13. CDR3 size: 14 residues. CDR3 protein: CAWNQRGPGAAQYF. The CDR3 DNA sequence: TGTGCCTGGAACCAGCGGGGGCCCGGGGCTGCGCAGTATTTT.

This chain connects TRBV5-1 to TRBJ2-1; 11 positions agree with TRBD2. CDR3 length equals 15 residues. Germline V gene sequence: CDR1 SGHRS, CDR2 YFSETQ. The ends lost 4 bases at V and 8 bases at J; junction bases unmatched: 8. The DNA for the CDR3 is TGCGCCAGCAGCGAAGCGCTGACTAGCGGGGATGAGCAGTTCTTC. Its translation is CASSEALTSGDEQFF.

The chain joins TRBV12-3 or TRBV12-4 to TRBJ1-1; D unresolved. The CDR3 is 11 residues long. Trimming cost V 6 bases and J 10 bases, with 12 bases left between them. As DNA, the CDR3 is TGTGCCAGCAGCTTGGGCGATGTAGCTTTCTTT. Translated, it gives CASSLGDVAFF.

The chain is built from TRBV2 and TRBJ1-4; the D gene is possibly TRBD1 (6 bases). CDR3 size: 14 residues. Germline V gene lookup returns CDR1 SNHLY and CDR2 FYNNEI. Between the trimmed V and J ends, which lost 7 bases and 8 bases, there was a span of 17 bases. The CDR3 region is CASTRQAPGEKLFF. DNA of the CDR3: TGTGCCAGCACCAGACAGGCCCCCGGGGAAAAACTGTTTTTT.

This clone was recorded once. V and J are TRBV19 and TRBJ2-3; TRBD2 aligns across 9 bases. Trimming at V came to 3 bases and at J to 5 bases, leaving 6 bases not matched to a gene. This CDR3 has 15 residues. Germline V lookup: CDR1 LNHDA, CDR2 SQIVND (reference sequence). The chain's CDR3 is CASSMASGVGDTQYF. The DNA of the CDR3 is TGTGCCAGTAGTATGGCTAGCGGGGTCGGAGATACGCAGTATTTT.

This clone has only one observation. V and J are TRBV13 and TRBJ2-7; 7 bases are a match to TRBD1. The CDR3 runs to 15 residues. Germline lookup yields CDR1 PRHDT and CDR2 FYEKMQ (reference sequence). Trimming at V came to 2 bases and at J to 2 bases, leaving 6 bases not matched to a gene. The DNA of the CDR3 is TGTGCCAGCAGCTTAAGGGGGCAGGGAGCCTACGAGCAGTACTTC. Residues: CASSLRGQGAYEQYF. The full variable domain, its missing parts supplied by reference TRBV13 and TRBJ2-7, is AAGVIQSPRHLIKEKRETATLKCYPIPRHDTVYWYQQGPGQDPQFLISFYEKMQSDKGSIPDRFSAQQFSDYHSELNMSSLELGDSALYFCASSLRGQGAYEQYFGPGTRLTVT.

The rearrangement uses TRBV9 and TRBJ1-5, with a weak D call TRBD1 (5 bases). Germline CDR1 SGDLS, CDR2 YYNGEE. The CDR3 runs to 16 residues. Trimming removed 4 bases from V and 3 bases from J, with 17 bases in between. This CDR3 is CASSKDNTGYNQPQHF. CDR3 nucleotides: TGTGCCAGCAGCAAAGACAATACAGGATACAATCAGCCCCAGCATTTT.